Below, 22 T cell receptor beta chains from the same sample are listed, as sequenced in a study of T cell changes during pregnancy in multiple sclerosis. Only in-frame clones appear in the TCRdb table, and some are missing; sequencing was by immunoSEQ multiplex PCR. The data show around 57,000 clones, roughly 91% seen once. Here the sequenced sample was peripheral blood, taken in the third trimester of pregnancy. Receptor source: a female donor in good health, enrolled as a control in a pregnancy study.

This chain uses TRBV28 with TRBJ2-6; TRBD1 matches at 8 bases. Trimming removed 1 base from V and 0 bases from J; junction bases left unmatched: 5. Germline loops: CDR1 MDHEN, CDR2 SYDVKM. CDR3 length: 18 residues. DNA for the CDR3: TGTGCCAGCAGTTTATCGGAACAGGGGGACTCTGGGGCCAACGTCCTGACTTTC. It translates to CASSLSEQGDSGANVLTF.

The chain employs TRBV6-5 and TRBJ2-4; D not certain. Germline V gene sequence: CDR1 MNHEY, CDR2 SVGAGI. The CDR3 extends over 15 amino acids. Trimming cost V 4 bases and J 0 bases, with 10 bases left between them. The CDR3 reads CASSSSTRAKNIQYF. CDR3 nucleotide sequence: TGTGCCAGCAGTTCAAGTACTCGAGCCAAAAACATTCAGTACTTC.

The chain recombines TRBV6-1 with TRBJ1-3, with a weak D call TRBD1 (6 bases). There are 14 residues in the CDR3. Germline lookup yields CDR1 MNHNS and CDR2 SASEGT. The V and J ends lost 4 bases and 4 bases respectively, with 11 bases between them. The CDR3 coding sequence is TGTGCCAGCAGTGCTGGGGGCTCAGGAAACACCATATATTTT. As protein: CASSAGGSGNTIYF.

The rearrangement joins TRBV11-2 to TRBJ1-1; possible D gene TRBD1, 5 bases. V was clipped by 1 base and J by 5 bases, with 11 bases between them. The V gene's germline CDR1 is SGHAT and CDR2 FQNNGV. The CDR3 totals 14 residues. The CDR3 is CASSLASAGTEAFF. DNA for the CDR3: TGTGCCAGCAGCTTAGCGTCCGCAGGGACTGAAGCTTTCTTT.

The J gene is TRBJ1-1, the V gene TRBV7-9, with 8 bases aligning to TRBD1. Germline V gene lookup returns CDR1 SEHNR and CDR2 FQNEAQ (reference sequence). Trimming removed 3 bases from V and 10 bases from J; junction bases left unmatched: 10. The CDR3 is 14 residues long. CDR3 amino acids: CASSFESLQGGAFF. CDR3 DNA: TGTGCCAGCAGCTTCGAATCCTTACAGGGGGGAGCTTTCTTT.

This chain links TRBV28 with TRBJ2-1, with 11 bases matching TRBD2. The CDR3 runs to 16 residues. The germline gives CDR1 MDHEN, CDR2 SYDVKM. V lost 1 base and J lost 6; bases outside the gene matches: 5. In DNA, the CDR3 is TGTGCCAGCAGTTTATCACTAGCGGGAGTAGGCAATGAGCAGTTCTTC. As protein: CASSLSLAGVGNEQFF.

In this sample, this clone turned up a few times. The rearrangement joins TRBV7-6 to TRBJ2-2; TRBD1 is a possible D gene (6 bases). V was clipped by 3 bases and J by 10 bases, with 15 bases between them. The CDR3 loop spans 14 amino acids. Germline CDR1 reads SGHVS; CDR2 reads FNYEAQ. The CDR3 region is CASSFLTGPKELFF. The DNA of the CDR3 is TGTGCCAGCAGCTTTTTGACAGGTCCTAAGGAGCTGTTTTTT.

This clone was found a few times. This chain links TRBV7-9 with TRBJ2-3; a possible D gene is TRBD1 (6 bases). From germline, CDR1 is SEHNR and CDR2 FQNEAQ (reference sequence). This CDR3 has 9 residues. As DNA, the CDR3 is TGTGCACAGGGCGATACGCAGTATTTT. Protein: CAQGDTQYF.

The CDR3 sequence: CASGLDSYYGYTF. In DNA form, the CDR3 reads TGTGCTAGTGGTTTGGACAGCTACTATGGCTACACCTTC. V usage is TRBV12-5 and J usage is TRBJ1-2; the D is unclear. With 1 base removed from V and 3 bases from J, the gap between germline ends came to 6 bases. Germline V gives CDR1 LGHNT, CDR2 FRNRAP. The CDR3 runs to 13 residues.

To note about this clone: This sample includes further DNA sequences coding for the same CDR3. CDR3 bases: TGTGCCAGCAGGACAGGGGGGAACACTGAAGCTTTCTTT. Translated: CASRTGGNTEAFF. This chain links TRBV27 with TRBJ1-1, with 9 positions matching TRBD1. V trimming: 6 bases; J trimming: 1 base; junction bases outside the gene matches: 0. This CDR3 contains 13 residues. CDR1 and CDR2 (germline): MNHEY, SMNVEV (reference sequence).

The V gene is TRBV5-1, the J gene TRBJ1-1; D not certain. The CDR3 consists of 13 residues. V was pared by 3 bases and J by 1 base, with 7 bases between. In germline, CDR1 is SGHRS, CDR2 YFSETQ. The CDR3 is CASSWAGNTEAFF. CDR3 coding DNA: TGCGCCAGCAGCTGGGCAGGGAACACTGAAGCTTTCTTT.

V usage is TRBV5-6 and J usage is TRBJ1-2; D remains ambiguous. The germline CDR1 and CDR2 sequences are SGHDT and YYEEEE. The ends were cut back, 3 bases at V and 3 bases at J, with 9 bases in the middle. This CDR3 comprises 13 residues. In DNA form, the CDR3 reads TGTGCCAGCAGCTCTACTCTAGACTATGGCTACACCTTC. Residues: CASSSTLDYGYTF.

This clone was counted once. This chain joins TRBV18 and TRBJ2-7, with TRBD2 matching over 7 bases. The CDR3 extends over 13 amino acids. Looked up from germline, CDR1 is KGHSH and CDR2 is LQKENI. Losses at the gene ends were 6 bases for V and 6 bases for J; bases not matched to a gene: 8. The CDR3 reads CASSGGEGREQYF. CDR3 nucleotide sequence: TGTGCCAGCTCCGGAGGGGAGGGGCGCGAGCAGTACTTC.

The chain recombines TRBV2 with TRBJ2-2; D is perhaps TRBD1 (6 bases). The V end lost 4 bases, the J end lost 0 bases, and 15 bases lay between the germline ends. Germline V gene data show CDR1 as SNHLY and CDR2 as FYNNEI. The CDR3 spans 17 residues. For the CDR3, the DNA is TGTGCCAGCAGTGCGGAACCGGGACAACCGAACACCGGGGAGCTGTTTTTT. Protein: CASSAEPGQPNTGELFF.

The genes are TRBV15 and TRBJ2-2; maybe TRBD1 (6 bases). Germline V gene sequence: CDR1 LNHNV, CDR2 YYDKDF (reference sequence). V lost 1 base, J lost 5 bases, and 14 bases lay in between. The CDR3 totals 16 residues. This CDR3 is CATSRVTGVGTGELFF. The DNA of the CDR3 is TGTGCCACCAGCAGAGTGACAGGAGTCGGAACCGGGGAGCTGTTTTTT.

This clone was counted a single time. The V call is TRBV5-4, the J call TRBJ2-3; 7 bases map to TRBD2. The CDR3 is 16 residues long. CDR1 and CDR2 from the germline V gene are SGHNT and YYREEE (reference sequence). V dropped 3 bases and J dropped 8; count of bases not matched to a gene: 15. CDR3 sequence: CASSWTAGAVPATQYF. The DNA for the CDR3 is TGTGCCAGCAGCTGGACGGCGGGAGCAGTCCCAGCTACGCAGTATTTT. Supplemented by reference TRBV5-4 and TRBJ2-3, the full variable domain reads ETGVTQSPTHLIKTRGQQVTLRCSSQSGHNTVSWYQQALGQGPQFIFQYYREEENGRGNFPPRFSGLQFPNYSSELNVNALELDDSALYLCASSWTAGAVPATQYFGPGTRLTVL.

The chain couples TRBV19 to TRBJ1-1; the match to TRBD1 covers 12 bases. CDR1 and CDR2 (germline): LNHDA, SQIVND (reference sequence). The ends lost 6 bases at V and 0 bases at J; junction bases unmatched: 8. The CDR3 extends over 17 amino acids. CDR3 region: CASSRDRGRPLNTEAFF. The CDR3 nucleotides are TGTGCCAGTAGCAGGGACAGGGGGCGACCCTTGAACACTGAAGCTTTCTTT.

J is TRBJ2-7 and V is TRBV6-1; 10 bases line up with TRBD2. V gave up 6 bases and J gave up 2 bases; unmatched junction bases: 4. Germline values: CDR1 MNHNS, CDR2 SASEGT. The CDR3 is made up of 14 amino acids. CDR3 region: CASRASGGTYEQYF. The CDR3 DNA sequence: TGTGCCAGCAGGGCTAGCGGGGGAACCTACGAGCAGTACTTC.

V gene TRBV2 combines with J gene TRBJ1-6; the D is unclear. CDR1 and CDR2 from the germline V gene are SNHLY and FYNNEI. This CDR3 spans 14 amino acids. Trimming took off 1 base at V and 7 bases at J, with 8 bases between the two ends. CDR3 DNA: TGTGCCAGCAGTGAAGGTCTACAGAATTCACCCCTCCACTTT. Residues: CASSEGLQNSPLHF.

This clone is a singleton in its sample. The V and J genes are TRBV5-1 and TRBJ1-4; D remains ambiguous. CDR3 length equals 15 residues. Germline lookup yields CDR1 SGHRS and CDR2 YFSETQ. The ends were cut back, 0 bases at V and 4 bases at J, with 10 bases in the middle. For the CDR3, the DNA is TGCGCCAGCAGCTTGGGTTCGTCCTTTAATGAAAAACTGTTTTTT. Protein sequence: CASSLGSSFNEKLFF. The whole variable domain, filled in from reference TRBV5-1 and TRBJ1-4, reads KAGVTQTPRYLIKTRGQQVTLSCSPISGHRSVSWYQQTPGQGLQFLFEYFSETQRNKGNFPGRFSGRQFSNSRSEMNVSTLELGDSALYLCASSLGSSFNEKLFFGSGTQLSVL.

The chain is built from TRBV7-2 and TRBJ2-2, with D perhaps TRBD2 (6 bases). Between the trimmed V and J ends, which lost 5 bases and 3 bases, there was a span of 22 bases. Germline V gene lookup returns CDR1 SGHTA and CDR2 FQGNSA. This CDR3 spans 18 amino acids. CDR3 sequence (DNA): TGTGCCAGCAGCCGAGCCTTCCGGGACTTATCCTACACCGGGGAGCTGTTTTTT. It is translated as CASSRAFRDLSYTGELFF.

The gene calls are TRBV28 and TRBJ1-4; D is perhaps TRBD1 (6 bases). The V and J ends lost 7 bases and 4 bases respectively, with 16 bases between them. Germline CDR1 and CDR2: MDHEN and SYDVKM. The CDR3 extends over 15 amino acids. This CDR3 reads CASKGQDSLNEKLFF. CDR3 sequence (DNA): TGTGCCAGCAAGGGGCAGGACAGCCTTAATGAAAAACTGTTTTTT.